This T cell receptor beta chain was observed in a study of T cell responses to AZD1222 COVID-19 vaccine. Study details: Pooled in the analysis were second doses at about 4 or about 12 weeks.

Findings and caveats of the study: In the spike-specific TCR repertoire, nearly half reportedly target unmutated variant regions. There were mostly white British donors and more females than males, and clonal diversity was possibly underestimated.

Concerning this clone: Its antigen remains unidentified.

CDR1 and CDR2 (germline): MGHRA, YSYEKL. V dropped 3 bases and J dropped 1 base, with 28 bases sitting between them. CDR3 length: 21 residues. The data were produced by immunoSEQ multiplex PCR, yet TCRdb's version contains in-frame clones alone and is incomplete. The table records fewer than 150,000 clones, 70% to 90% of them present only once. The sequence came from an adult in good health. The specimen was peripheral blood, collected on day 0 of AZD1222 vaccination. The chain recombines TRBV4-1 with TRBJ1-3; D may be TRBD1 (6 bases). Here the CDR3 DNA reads TGCGCCAGCAGCCAGTTTGGGGGCAGACGGCCCAAACTTATATCTGGAAACACCATATATTTT. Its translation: CASSQFGGRRPKLISGNTIYF.